Below are 4 T cell receptor beta chains sequenced from a single sample in a study of shared clonotypes between healthy human individuals. This table comes from immunoSEQ multiplex PCR, and its TCRdb copy is limited to in-frame clones, with some not included. The repertoire consists of some 2.4 million clones, with approximately 93% occurring once and the leading ten covering 0.36%. The material sequenced was naive CD4+ T cells from PBMCs. Subset meaning: CD45RA+ positively selected. The receptors shown here come from a man younger than 30 in good health. Some clones in this sample may be carry-over from other donors' samples.

The chain joins TRBV6-6 to TRBJ1-1; tentatively, D is TRBD1 (6 bases). The CDR3 covers 14 residues. Trimming shortened V by 6 bases and J by 1 base, and 12 bases separated the two germline ends. Germline V gives CDR1 MNHNY, CDR2 SVGAGI (reference sequence). The CDR3 protein is CASSKGGGNTEAFF. The DNA of the CDR3 is TGTGCCAGCAGCAAAGGGGGGGGGAACACTGAAGCTTTCTTT.

The rearrangement uses TRBV14 and TRBJ2-5, with TRBD2 as a possible D gene (6 bases). This CDR3 has 17 residues. Trimming removed 4 bases at V and 1 base at J, with 19 bases between. Germline lookup yields CDR1 SGHDN and CDR2 FVKESK. DNA for the CDR3: TGTGCCAGCAGCCCCAGAGGGCGCGGGAAAGTCCAAGAGACCCAGTACTTC. Protein: CASSPRGRGKVQETQYF.

The chain has TRBV28 and TRBJ2-5, with 10 bases matching TRBD1. With V trimmed by 9 bases and J by 9 bases, 16 bases remained unmatched. The CDR3 is 15 amino acids. From germline, CDR1 is MDHEN and CDR2 SYDVKM. CDR3 sequence reads: CASRTGTGDSEAQYF. The CDR3 region has the DNA TGTGCCAGTCGTACCGGGACAGGGGACTCTGAGGCCCAGTACTTC.

The J gene is TRBJ1-2, the V gene TRBV29-1; possibly TRBD1 for D (5 bases). V gave up 0 bases and J gave up 2 bases, with 10 bases separating them. CDR3 length: 14 residues. The germline CDR1 and CDR2 sequences are SQVTM and ANQGSEA. CDR3 residues: CSVEDRQGNYGYTF. For the CDR3, the DNA is TGCAGCGTTGAAGACAGGCAGGGCAACTATGGCTACACCTTC. Complete variable domain (other parts from reference TRBV29-1 and TRBJ1-2): SAVISQKPSRDICQRGTSLTIQCQVDSQVTMMFWYRQQPGQSLTLIATANQGSEATYESGFVIDKFPISRPNLTFSTLTVSNMSPEDSSIYLCSVEDRQGNYGYTFGSGTRLTVV.